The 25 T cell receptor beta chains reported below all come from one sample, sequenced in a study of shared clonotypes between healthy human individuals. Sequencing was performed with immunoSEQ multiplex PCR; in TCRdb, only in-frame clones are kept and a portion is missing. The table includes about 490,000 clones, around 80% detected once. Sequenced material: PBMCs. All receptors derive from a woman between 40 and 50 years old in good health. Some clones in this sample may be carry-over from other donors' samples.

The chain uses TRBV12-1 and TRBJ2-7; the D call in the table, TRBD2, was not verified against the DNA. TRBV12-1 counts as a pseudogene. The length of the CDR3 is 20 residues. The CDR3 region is CASSFKPPGLPSLCLYEQYF. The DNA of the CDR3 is TGTGCCAGCAGCTTTAAACCTCCGGGACTCCCTTCCCTGTGCCTCTACGAGCAGTACTTC.

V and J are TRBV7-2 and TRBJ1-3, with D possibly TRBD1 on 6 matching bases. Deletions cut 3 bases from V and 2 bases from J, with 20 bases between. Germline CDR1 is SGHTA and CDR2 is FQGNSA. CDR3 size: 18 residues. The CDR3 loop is CASSFSLPGGGPGNTIYF. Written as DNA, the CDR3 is TGTGCCAGCAGCTTCAGCCTCCCGGGCGGGGGCCCTGGAAACACCATATATTTT.

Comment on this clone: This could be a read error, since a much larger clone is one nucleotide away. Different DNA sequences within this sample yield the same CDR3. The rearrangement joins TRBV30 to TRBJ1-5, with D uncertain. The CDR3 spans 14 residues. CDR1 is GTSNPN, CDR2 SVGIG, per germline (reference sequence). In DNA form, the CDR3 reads TGTGCATGGAGTAACGGGGTGGGAGATCAGCCCCAGCATTTT. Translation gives CAWSNGVGDQPQHF.

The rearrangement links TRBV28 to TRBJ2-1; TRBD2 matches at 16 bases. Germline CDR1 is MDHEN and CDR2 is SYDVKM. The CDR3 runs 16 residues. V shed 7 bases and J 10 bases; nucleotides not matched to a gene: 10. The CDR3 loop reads CASTRTGLAGGTEQFF. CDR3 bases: TGTGCCAGCACTCGAACGGGACTAGCGGGAGGGACGGAGCAGTTCTTC. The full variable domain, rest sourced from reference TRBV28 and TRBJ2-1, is DVKVTQSSRYLVKRTGEKVFLECVQDMDHENMFWYRQDPGLGLRLIYFSYDVKMKEKGDIPEGYSVSREKKERFSLILESASTNQTSMYLCASTRTGLAGGTEQFFGPGTRLTVL.

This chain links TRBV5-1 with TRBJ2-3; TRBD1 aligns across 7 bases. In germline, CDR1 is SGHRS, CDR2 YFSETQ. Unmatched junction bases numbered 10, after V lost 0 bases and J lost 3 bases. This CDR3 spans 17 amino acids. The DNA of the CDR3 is TGCGCCAGCAGCTTGGCCCGGGACAGCTACACAACAGATACGCAGTATTTT. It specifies CASSLARDSYTTDTQYF.

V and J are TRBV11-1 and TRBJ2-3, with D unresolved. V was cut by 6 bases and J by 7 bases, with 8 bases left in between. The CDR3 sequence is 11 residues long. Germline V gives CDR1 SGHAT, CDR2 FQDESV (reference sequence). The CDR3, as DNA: TGTGCCAGCAGTTACGGTAATACGCAGTATTTT. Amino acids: CASSYGNTQYF.

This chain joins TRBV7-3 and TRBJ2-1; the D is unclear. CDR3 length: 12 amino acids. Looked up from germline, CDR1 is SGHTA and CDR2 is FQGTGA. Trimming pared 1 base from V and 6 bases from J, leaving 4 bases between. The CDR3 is CASSLSGNEQFF. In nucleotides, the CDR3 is TGTGCCAGCAGCTTAAGTGGCAATGAGCAGTTCTTC.

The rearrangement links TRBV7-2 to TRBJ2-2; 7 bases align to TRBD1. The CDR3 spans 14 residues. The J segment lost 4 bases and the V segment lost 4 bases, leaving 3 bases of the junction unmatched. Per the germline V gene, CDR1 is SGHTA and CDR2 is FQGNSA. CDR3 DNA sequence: TGTGCCAGCAGCTCGGGACAGCTCACCGGGGAGCTGTTTTTT. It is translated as CASSSGQLTGELFF.

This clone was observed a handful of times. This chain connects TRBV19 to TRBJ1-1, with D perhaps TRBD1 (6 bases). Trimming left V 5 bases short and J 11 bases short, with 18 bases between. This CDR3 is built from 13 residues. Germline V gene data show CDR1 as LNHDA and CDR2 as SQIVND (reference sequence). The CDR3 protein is CASSPQGWNLAFF. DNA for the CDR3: TGTGCCAGTAGTCCACAGGGTTGGAATTTGGCTTTCTTT.

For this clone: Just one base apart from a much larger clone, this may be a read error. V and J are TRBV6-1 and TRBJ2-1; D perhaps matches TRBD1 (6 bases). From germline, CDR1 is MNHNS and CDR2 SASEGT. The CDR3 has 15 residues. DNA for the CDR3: TGTGCCAGCAGCCTGGAGGTGGGGGCTTTAAATGAGCAGCTCTTC. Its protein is CASSLEVGALNEQLF.

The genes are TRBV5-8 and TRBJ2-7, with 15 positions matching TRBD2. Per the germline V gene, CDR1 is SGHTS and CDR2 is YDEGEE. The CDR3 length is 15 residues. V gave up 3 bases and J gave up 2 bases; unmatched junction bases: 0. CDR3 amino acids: CASSWTSGRAYEQYF. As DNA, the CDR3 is TGTGCCAGCAGCTGGACTAGCGGGAGGGCCTACGAGCAGTACTTC.

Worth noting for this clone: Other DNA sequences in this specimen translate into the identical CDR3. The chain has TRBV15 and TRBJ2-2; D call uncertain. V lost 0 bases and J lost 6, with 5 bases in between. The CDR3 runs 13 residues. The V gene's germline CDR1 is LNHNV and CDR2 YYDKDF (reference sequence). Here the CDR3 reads CATSRDLAGELFF. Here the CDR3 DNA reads TGTGCCACCAGCAGAGATCTTGCCGGGGAGCTGTTTTTT.

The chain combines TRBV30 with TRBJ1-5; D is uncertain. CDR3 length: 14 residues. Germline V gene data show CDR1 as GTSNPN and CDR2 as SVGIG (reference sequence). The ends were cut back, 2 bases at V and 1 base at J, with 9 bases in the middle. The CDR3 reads CAWSFADSNQPQHF. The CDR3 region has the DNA TGTGCCTGGAGTTTTGCGGACAGCAATCAGCCCCAGCATTTT.

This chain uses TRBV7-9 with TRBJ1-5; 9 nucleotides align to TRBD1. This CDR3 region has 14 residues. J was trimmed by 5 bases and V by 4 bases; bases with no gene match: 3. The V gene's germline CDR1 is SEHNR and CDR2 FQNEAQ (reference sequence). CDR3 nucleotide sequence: TGTGCCAGCAGCTGGACAGGGGATCATCAGCCCCAGCATTTT. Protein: CASSWTGDHQPQHF.

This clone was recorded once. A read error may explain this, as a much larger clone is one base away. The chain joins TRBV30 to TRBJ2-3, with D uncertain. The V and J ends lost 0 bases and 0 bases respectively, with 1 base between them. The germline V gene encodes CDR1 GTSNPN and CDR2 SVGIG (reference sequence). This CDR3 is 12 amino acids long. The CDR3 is CAWSVSTDTQYF. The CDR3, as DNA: TGTGCCTGGAGTGTCAGCACAGATACGCAGTATTTT.

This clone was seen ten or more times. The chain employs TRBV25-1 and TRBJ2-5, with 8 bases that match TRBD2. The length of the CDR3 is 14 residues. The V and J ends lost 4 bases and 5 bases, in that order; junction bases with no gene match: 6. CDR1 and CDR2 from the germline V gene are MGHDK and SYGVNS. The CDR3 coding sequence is TGTGCCAGCAGTGGTGGGACTAGGAGGGAGACCCAGTACTTC. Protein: CASSGGTRRETQYF.

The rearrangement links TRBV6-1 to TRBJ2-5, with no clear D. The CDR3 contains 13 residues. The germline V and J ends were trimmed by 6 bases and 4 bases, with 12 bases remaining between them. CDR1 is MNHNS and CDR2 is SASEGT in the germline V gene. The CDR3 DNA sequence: TGTGCCAGCAGCAATGACCGTCGAGAGACCCAGTACTTC. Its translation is CASSNDRRETQYF.

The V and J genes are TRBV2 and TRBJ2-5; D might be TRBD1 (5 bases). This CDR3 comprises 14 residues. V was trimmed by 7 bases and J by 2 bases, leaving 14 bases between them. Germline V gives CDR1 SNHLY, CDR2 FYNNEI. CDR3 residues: CASNVARGQETQYF. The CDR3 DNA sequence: TGTGCCAGCAATGTGGCAAGGGGTCAAGAGACCCAGTACTTC.

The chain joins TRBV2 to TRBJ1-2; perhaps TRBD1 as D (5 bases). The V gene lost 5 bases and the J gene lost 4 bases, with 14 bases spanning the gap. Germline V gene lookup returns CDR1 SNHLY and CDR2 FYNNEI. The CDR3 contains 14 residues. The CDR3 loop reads CASSTRGDPYGYTF. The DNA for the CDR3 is TGTGCCAGCAGTACCCGAGGGGACCCCTATGGCTACACCTTC.

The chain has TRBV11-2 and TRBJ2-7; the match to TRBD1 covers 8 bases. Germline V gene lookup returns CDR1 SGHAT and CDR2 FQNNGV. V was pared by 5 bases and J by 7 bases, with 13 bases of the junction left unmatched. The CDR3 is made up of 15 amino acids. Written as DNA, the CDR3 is TGTGCCAGCAGCCTCTCCGGACAGGGAGTTTATGAGCAGTACTTC. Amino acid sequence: CASSLSGQGVYEQYF.

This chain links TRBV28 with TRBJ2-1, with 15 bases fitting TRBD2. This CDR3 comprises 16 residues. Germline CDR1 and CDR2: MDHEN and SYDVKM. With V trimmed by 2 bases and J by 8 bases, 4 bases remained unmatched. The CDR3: CASSLGTSGRIDEQFF. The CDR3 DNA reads TGTGCCAGCAGTTTAGGGACTAGCGGGAGGATCGATGAGCAGTTCTTC.

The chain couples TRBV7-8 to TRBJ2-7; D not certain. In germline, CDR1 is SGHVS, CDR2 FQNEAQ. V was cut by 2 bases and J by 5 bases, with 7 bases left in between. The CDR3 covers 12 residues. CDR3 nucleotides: TGTGCCAGCAGCTTACAGGCCCACGAGCAGTACTTC. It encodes CASSLQAHEQYF.

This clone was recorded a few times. The CDR3 sequence: CASRIATNEKLFF. CDR3 coding DNA: TGTGCCAGCAGAATAGCTACTAATGAAAAACTGTTTTTT. This chain links TRBV6-1 with TRBJ1-4; D not certain. The germline V and J ends were trimmed by 6 bases and 2 bases, with 7 bases remaining between them. This CDR3 comprises 13 residues. Germline V gives CDR1 MNHNS, CDR2 SASEGT.

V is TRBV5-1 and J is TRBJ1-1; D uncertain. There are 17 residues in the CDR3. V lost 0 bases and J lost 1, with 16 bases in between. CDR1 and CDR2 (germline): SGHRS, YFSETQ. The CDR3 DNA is TGCGCCAGCAGCTTGGCCGTAGGGTTCGACTCGAACACTGAAGCTTTCTTT. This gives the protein CASSLAVGFDSNTEAFF.

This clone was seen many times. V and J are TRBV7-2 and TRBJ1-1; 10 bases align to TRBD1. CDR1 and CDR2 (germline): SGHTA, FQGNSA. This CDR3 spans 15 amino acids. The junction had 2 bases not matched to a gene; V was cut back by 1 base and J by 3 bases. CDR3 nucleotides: TGTGCCAGCAGCTTAGACGGGACAGGGGACACTGAAGCTTTCTTT. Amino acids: CASSLDGTGDTEAFF.